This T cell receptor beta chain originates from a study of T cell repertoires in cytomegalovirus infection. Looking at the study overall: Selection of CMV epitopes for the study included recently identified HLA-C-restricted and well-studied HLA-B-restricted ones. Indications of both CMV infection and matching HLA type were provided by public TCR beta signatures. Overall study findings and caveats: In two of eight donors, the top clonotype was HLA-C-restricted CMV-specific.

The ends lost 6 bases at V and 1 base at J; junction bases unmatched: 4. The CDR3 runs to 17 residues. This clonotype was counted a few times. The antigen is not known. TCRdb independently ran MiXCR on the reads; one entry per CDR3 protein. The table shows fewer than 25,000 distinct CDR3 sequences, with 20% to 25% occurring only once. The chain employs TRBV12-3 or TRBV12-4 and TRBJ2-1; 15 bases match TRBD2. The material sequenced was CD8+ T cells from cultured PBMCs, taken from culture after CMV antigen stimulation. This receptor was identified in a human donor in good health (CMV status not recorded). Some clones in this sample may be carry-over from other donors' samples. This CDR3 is CASSGLAGGHSYNEQFF. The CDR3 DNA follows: TGTGCCAGCAGCGGACTAGCGGGGGGGCATTCCTACAATGAGCAGTTCTTC.